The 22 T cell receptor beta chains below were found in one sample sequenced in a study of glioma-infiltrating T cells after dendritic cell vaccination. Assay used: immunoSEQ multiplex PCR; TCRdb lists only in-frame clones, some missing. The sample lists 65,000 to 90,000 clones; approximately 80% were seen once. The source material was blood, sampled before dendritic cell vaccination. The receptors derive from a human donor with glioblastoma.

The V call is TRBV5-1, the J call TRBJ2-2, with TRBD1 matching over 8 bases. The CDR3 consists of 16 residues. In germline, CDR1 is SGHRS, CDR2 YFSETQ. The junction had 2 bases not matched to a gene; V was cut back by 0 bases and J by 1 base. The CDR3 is CASSLVGQGNTGELFF. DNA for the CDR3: TGCGCCAGCAGCTTGGTTGGACAGGGGAACACCGGGGAGCTGTTTTTT.

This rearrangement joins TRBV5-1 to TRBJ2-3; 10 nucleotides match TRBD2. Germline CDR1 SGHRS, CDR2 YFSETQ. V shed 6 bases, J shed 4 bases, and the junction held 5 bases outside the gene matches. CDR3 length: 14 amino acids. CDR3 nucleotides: TGCGCCAGCAAGCGGGGGGGCTCCGCAGATACGCAGTATTTT. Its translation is CASKRGGSADTQYF.

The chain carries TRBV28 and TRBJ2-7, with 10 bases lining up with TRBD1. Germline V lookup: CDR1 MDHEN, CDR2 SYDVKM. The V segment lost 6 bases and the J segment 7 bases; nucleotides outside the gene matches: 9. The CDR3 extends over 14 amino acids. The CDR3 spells CASRDGTGVEEQYV. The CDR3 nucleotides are TGTGCCAGCAGAGACGGGACAGGGGTGGAGGAGCAGTACGTC.

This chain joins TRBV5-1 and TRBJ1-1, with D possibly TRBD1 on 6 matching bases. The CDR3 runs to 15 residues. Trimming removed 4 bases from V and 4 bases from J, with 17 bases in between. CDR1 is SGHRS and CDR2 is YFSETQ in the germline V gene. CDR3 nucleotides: TGCGCCAGCAGCGGAACAGGGTACCGTTCCACTGAAGCTTTCTTT. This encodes CASSGTGYRSTEAFF.

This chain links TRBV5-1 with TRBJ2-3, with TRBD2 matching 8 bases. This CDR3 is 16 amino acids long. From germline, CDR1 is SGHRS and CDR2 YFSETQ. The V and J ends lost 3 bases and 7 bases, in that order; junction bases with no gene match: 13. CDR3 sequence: CASSSATGTSSYTQYF. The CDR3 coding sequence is TGCGCCAGCAGCTCCGCAACCGGGACTAGTTCATATACGCAGTATTTT.

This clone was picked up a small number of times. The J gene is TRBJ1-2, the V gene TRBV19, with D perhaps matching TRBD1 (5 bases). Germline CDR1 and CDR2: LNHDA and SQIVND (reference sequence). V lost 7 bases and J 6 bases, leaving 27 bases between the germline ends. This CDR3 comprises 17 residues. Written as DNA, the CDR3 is TGTGCCAGTACTACGGGCCCGGGACTCCCCCCAATGAATGGCTACACCTTC. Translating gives CASTTGPGLPPMNGYTF.

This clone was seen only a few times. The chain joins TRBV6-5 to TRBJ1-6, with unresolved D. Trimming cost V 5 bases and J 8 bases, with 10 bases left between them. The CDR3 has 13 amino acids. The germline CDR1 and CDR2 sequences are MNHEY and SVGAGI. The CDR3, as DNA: TGTGCCAGCAGTGACGGGGAGCATTCACCCCTCCACTTT. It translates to CASSDGEHSPLHF.

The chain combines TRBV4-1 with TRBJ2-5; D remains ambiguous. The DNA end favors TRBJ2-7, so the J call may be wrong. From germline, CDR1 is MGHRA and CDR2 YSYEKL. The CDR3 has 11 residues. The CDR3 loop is CASSHSYEQYF. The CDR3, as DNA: TGCGCCAGCAGTCACAGCTACGAGCAGTACTTC.

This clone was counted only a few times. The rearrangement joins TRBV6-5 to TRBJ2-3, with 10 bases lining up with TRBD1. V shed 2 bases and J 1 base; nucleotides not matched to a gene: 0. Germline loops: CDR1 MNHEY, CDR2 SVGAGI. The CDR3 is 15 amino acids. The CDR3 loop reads CASSYGTGGTDTQYF. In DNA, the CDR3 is TGTGCCAGCAGTTACGGGACAGGGGGCACAGATACGCAGTATTTT.

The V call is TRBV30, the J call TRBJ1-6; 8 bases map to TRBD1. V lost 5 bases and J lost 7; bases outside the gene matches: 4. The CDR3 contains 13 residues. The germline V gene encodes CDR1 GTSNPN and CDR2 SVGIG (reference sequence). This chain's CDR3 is CAWEGQVNSPLHF. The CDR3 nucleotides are TGTGCCTGGGAGGGACAGGTCAATTCACCCCTCCACTTT.

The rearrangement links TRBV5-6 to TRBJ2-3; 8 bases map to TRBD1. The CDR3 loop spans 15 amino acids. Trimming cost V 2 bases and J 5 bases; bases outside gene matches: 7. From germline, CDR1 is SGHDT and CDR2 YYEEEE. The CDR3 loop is CASSLLDRDLDTQYF. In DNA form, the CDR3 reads TGTGCCAGCAGCTTACTGGACAGGGACTTAGATACGCAGTATTTT.

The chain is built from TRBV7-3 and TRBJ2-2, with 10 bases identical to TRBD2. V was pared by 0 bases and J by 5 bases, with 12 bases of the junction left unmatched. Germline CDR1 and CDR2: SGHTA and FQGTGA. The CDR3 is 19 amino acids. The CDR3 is CASSLTPGTSVIETGELFF. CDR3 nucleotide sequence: TGTGCCAGCAGCTTAACCCCCGGGACTAGCGTCATCGAGACCGGGGAGCTGTTTTTT. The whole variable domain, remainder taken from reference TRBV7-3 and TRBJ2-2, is GAGVSQTPSNKVTEKGKYVELRCDPISGHTALYWYRQSLGQGPEFLIYFQGTGAADDSGLPNDRFFAVRPEGSVSTLKIQRTERGDSAVYLCASSLTPGTSVIETGELFFGEGSRLTVL.

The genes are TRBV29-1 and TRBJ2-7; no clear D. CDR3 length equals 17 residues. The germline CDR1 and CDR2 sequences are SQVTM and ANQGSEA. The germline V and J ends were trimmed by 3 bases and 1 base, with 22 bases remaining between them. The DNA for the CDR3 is TGCAGCGTTGATTTTGTCGGTAAAAAATCCAATTCCTACGAGCAGTACTTC. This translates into CSVDFVGKKSNSYEQYF.

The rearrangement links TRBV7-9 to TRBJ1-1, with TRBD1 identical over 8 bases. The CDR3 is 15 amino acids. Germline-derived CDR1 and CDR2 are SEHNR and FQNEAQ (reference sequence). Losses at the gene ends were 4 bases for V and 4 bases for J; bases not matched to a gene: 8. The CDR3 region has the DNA TGTGCCAGCAGCTATTTCCAGGGGGCGCGCACTGAAGCTTTCTTT. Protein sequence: CASSYFQGARTEAFF.

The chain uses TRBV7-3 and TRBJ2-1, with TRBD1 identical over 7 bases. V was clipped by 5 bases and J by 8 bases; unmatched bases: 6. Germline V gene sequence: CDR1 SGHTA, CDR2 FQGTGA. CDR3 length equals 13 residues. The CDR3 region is CASSGGTGDEQFF. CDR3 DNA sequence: TGTGCCAGCAGCGGGGGAACAGGGGATGAGCAGTTCTTC.

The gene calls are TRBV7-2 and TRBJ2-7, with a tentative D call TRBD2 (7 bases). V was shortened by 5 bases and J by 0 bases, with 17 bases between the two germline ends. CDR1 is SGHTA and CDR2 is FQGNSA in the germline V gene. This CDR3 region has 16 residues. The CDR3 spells CASSPRGAQVSYEQYF. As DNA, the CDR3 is TGTGCCAGCAGCCCCCGGGGGGCACAAGTCTCCTACGAGCAGTACTTC.

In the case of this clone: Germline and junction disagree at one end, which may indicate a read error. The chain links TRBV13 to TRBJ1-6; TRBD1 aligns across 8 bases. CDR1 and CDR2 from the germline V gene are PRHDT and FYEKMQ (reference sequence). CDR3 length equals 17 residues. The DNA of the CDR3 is TGTGCCAGCGGCTTTACGGACAGGGAGTTTGTTAATTCACCCCTCCACTTT. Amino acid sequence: CASGFTDREFVNSPLHF.

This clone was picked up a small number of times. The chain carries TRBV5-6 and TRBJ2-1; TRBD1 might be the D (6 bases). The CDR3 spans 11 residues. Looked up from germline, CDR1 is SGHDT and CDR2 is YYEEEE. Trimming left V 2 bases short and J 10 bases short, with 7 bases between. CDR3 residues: CASSFDREQFF. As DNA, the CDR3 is TGTGCCAGCAGCTTCGACAGGGAGCAGTTCTTC. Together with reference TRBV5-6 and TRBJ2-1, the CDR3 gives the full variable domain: DAGVTQSPTHLIKTRGQQVTLRCSPKSGHDTVSWYQQALGQGPQFIFQYYEEEERQRGNFPDRFSGHQFPNYSSELNVNALLLGDSALYLCASSFDREQFFGPGTRLTVL.

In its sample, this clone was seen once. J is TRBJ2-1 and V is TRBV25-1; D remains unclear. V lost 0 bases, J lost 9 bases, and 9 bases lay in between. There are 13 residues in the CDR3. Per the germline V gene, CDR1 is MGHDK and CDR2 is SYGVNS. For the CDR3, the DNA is TGTGCCAGCAGTGAATATCCTAACCCTGAGCAGTTCTTC. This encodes CASSEYPNPEQFF.

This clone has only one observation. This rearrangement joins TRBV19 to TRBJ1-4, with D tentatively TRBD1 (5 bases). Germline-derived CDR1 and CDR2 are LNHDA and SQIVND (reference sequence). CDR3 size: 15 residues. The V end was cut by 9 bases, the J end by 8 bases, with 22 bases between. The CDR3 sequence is CASIPTNQQVEKLFF. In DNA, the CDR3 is TGTGCCAGCATTCCGACGAACCAACAGGTAGAAAAACTGTTTTTT.

CDR3 coding DNA: TGTGCCAGCAGTTACTCTACTAGCGGGGGCTTCTACGAGCAGTACTTC. It codes for CASSYSTSGGFYEQYF. This chain uses TRBV6-5 with TRBJ2-7, with TRBD2 matching over 11 bases. With 0 bases clipped from V and 3 bases from J, the junction kept 4 bases outside the gene matches. The germline V gene encodes CDR1 MNHEY and CDR2 SVGAGI. The CDR3 extends over 16 amino acids.

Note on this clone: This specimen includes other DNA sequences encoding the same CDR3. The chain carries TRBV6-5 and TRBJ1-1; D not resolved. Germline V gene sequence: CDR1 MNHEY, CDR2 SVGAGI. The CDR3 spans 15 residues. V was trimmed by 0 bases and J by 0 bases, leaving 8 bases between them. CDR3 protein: CASSYSGSMNTEAFF. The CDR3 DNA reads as TGTGCCAGCAGTTACTCGGGCAGCATGAACACTGAAGCTTTCTTT.